These T cell receptor beta chains were read from a single sample in a study of cytotoxic CD8 clonotypes in ibrutinib-treated CLL. The assay was immunoSEQ multiplex PCR, and TCRdb's table has in-frame clones only and misses some. The repertoire holds roughly 150,000 clones, with less than 85% as singletons. The sample was PBMCs, taken after 24 months of ibrutinib treatment. These receptors all come from a human donor with chronic lymphocytic leukemia. The CDR3 runs from the conserved cysteine through the conserved F or W. The order of the fields is D gene, J gene, clone size, V gene, CDR3 length, CDR3 protein, CDR3 DNA. D genes are given only for firm matches. Clone size appears in some rows only: once, few, many, or a class for an expanded clone.

D gene: NA
J gene: TRBJ2-7
clone size: NA
V gene: TRBV19
CDR3 length: 13
CDR3 protein: CASSIGAAYEQYF
CDR3 DNA: TGTGCCAGTAGTATCGGGGCTGCCTACGAGCAGTACTTC

D gene: NA
J gene: TRBJ1-5
clone size: NA
V gene: TRBV18
CDR3 length: 15
CDR3 protein: CASSPWGNSNQPQHF
CDR3 DNA: TGTGCCAGCTCACCATGGGGAAATAGCAATCAGCCCCAGCATTTT

D gene: TRBD2
J gene: TRBJ2-1
clone size: few
V gene: TRBV15
CDR3 length: 16
CDR3 protein: CATSTGLAGVQGEQFF
CDR3 DNA: TGTGCCACCAGCACCGGACTAGCGGGGGTCCAGGGGGAGCAGTTCTTC

D gene: NA
J gene: TRBJ1-5
clone size: few
V gene: TRBV2
CDR3 length: 12
CDR3 protein: CASSTGWEPQHF
CDR3 DNA: TGTGCCAGCAGTACCGGGTGGGAGCCCCAGCATTTT

D gene: NA
J gene: TRBJ2-1
clone size: NA
V gene: TRBV29-1
CDR3 length: 14
CDR3 protein: CSVEPFLGNNEQFF
CDR3 DNA: TGCAGCGTTGAACCATTTCTAGGAAACAATGAGCAGTTCTTC

D gene: TRBD2
J gene: TRBJ2-7
clone size: once
V gene: TRBV6-1
CDR3 length: 15
CDR3 protein: CASSFPSGPSYEQYF
CDR3 DNA: TGTGCCAGCAGTTTCCCTAGCGGCCCCTCCTACGAGCAGTACTTC

D gene: NA
J gene: TRBJ1-1
clone size: NA
V gene: TRBV6-1
CDR3 length: 15
CDR3 protein: CASSEDRAGSTEAFF
CDR3 DNA: TGTGCCAGCAGTGAAGATAGGGCAGGGTCCACTGAAGCTTTCTTT

D gene: NA
J gene: TRBJ1-1
clone size: NA
V gene: TRBV5-4
CDR3 length: 14
CDR3 protein: CASSFGQQNTEAFF
CDR3 DNA: TGTGCCAGCAGCTTTGGACAACAGAACACTGAAGCTTTCTTT

D gene: NA
J gene: TRBJ2-1
clone size: NA
V gene: TRBV6-5
CDR3 length: 14
CDR3 protein: CASSYKLGHNEQFF
CDR3 DNA: TGTGCCAGCAGTTACAAGCTTGGGCACAATGAGCAGTTCTTC

D gene: TRBD1
J gene: TRBJ2-1
clone size: NA
V gene: TRBV5-4
CDR3 length: 16
CDR3 protein: CASSFQTGSGSNEQFF
CDR3 DNA: TGTGCCAGCAGCTTCCAGACAGGGTCGGGATCCAATGAGCAGTTCTTC

D gene: NA
J gene: TRBJ2-3
clone size: few
V gene: TRBV5-6
CDR3 length: 11
CDR3 protein: CASSLEGTQYF
CDR3 DNA: TGTGCCAGCAGCTTGGAGGGTACGCAGTATTTT

D gene: NA
J gene: TRBJ1-3
clone size: few
V gene: TRBV9
CDR3 length: 15
CDR3 protein: CASTVDGAPGNTIYF
CDR3 DNA: TGTGCCAGCACCGTGGATGGGGCTCCTGGAAACACCATATATTTT

D gene: NA
J gene: TRBJ1-5
clone size: NA
V gene: TRBV6-5
CDR3 length: 13
CDR3 protein: CASSSTGSQPQHF
CDR3 DNA: TGTGCCAGCAGCTCCACTGGAAGCCAGCCCCAGCATTTT

D gene: NA
J gene: TRBJ1-4
clone size: few
V gene: TRBV28
CDR3 length: 9
CDR3 protein: CASGEKLFF
CDR3 DNA: TGTGCCAGCGGGGAAAAACTGTTTTTT

D gene: NA
J gene: TRBJ2-7
clone size: NA
V gene: TRBV13
CDR3 length: 12
CDR3 protein: CASSSTTYEQYF
CDR3 DNA: TGTGCCAGCAGCTCGACGACATACGAGCAGTACTTC

D gene: NA
J gene: TRBJ1-2
clone size: NA
V gene: TRBV7-9
CDR3 length: 12
CDR3 protein: CASSMDTYGYTF
CDR3 DNA: TGTGCCAGCAGCATGGACACCTATGGCTACACCTTC

D gene: NA
J gene: TRBJ1-1
clone size: NA
V gene: TRBV21-1
CDR3 length: 12
CDR3 protein: CASTLRDTEAFF
CDR3 DNA: TGTGCCAGCACCCTCAGGGACACTGAAGCTTTCTTT

D gene: NA
J gene: TRBJ1-5
clone size: NA
V gene: TRBV27
CDR3 length: 13
CDR3 protein: CASSLSGGQPQHF
CDR3 DNA: TGTGCCAGCAGTTTATCGGGCGGTCAGCCCCAGCATTTT

D gene: NA
J gene: TRBJ1-2
clone size: NA
V gene: TRBV15
CDR3 length: 15
CDR3 protein: CATSRPILDSYGYTF
CDR3 DNA: TGTGCCACCAGCAGACCTATCCTTGACAGCTATGGCTACACCTTC

D gene: NA
J gene: TRBJ1-2
clone size: NA
V gene: TRBV5-6
CDR3 length: 15
CDR3 protein: CASSPPKGGGYGYTF
CDR3 DNA: TGTGCCAGCAGCCCCCCGAAGGGGGGAGGCTATGGCTACACCTTC

D gene: NA
J gene: TRBJ2-7
clone size: NA
V gene: TRBV7-6
CDR3 length: 14
CDR3 protein: CASSLGQRVYEQYF
CDR3 DNA: TGTGCCAGCAGCCTGGGGCAGCGGGTTTACGAGCAGTACTTC

D gene: NA
J gene: TRBJ1-1
clone size: NA
V gene: TRBV28
CDR3 length: 11
CDR3 protein: CASTLNTEAFF
CDR3 DNA: TGTGCCAGCACCCTTAACACTGAAGCTTTCTTT

D gene: NA
J gene: TRBJ1-5
clone size: NA
V gene: TRBV6-1
CDR3 length: 14
CDR3 protein: CASSYRAGNQPQHF
CDR3 DNA: TGTGCCAGCAGCTACAGGGCTGGCAATCAGCCCCAGCATTTT

D gene: NA
J gene: TRBJ1-1
clone size: NA
V gene: TRBV5-6
CDR3 length: 14
CDR3 protein: CASSLALVNTEAFF
CDR3 DNA: TGTGCCAGCAGCTTGGCTTTGGTGAACACTGAAGCTTTCTTT

D gene: NA
J gene: TRBJ1-1
clone size: NA
V gene: TRBV6-4
CDR3 length: 13
CDR3 protein: CASSQERNTEAFF
CDR3 DNA: TGTGCCAGCAGTCAGGAGCGAAACACTGAAGCTTTCTTT

D gene: NA
J gene: TRBJ2-7
clone size: once
V gene: TRBV6-1
CDR3 length: 12
CDR3 protein: CASRSGPYEQYF
CDR3 DNA: TGTGCCAGCAGGAGCGGACCCTACGAGCAGTACTTC

D gene: TRBD2
J gene: TRBJ2-3
clone size: NA
V gene: TRBV7-2
CDR3 length: 15
CDR3 protein: CASSTTSLSTDTQYF
CDR3 DNA: TGTGCCAGCAGTACGACTAGCCTAAGCACAGATACGCAGTATTTT

D gene: NA
J gene: TRBJ2-7
clone size: NA
V gene: TRBV15
CDR3 length: 12
CDR3 protein: CATSQGPYEQYF
CDR3 DNA: TGTGCCACCAGCCAGGGGCCCTACGAGCAGTACTTC